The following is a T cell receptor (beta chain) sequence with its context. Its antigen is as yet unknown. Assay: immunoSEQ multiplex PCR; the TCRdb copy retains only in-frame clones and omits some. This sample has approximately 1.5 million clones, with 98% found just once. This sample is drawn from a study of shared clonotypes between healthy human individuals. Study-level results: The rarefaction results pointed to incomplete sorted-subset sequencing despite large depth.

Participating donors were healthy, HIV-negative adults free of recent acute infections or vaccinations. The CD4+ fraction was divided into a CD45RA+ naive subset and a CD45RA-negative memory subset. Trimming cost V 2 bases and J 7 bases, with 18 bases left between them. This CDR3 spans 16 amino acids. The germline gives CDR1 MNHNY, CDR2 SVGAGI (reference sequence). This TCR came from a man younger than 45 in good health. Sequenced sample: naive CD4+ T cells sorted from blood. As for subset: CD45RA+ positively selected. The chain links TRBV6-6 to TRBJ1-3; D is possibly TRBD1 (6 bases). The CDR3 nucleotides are TGTGCCAGCAGTTACCGAGCACAGGGCGTTCTGAACACCATATATTTT. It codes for CASSYRAQGVLNTIYF.